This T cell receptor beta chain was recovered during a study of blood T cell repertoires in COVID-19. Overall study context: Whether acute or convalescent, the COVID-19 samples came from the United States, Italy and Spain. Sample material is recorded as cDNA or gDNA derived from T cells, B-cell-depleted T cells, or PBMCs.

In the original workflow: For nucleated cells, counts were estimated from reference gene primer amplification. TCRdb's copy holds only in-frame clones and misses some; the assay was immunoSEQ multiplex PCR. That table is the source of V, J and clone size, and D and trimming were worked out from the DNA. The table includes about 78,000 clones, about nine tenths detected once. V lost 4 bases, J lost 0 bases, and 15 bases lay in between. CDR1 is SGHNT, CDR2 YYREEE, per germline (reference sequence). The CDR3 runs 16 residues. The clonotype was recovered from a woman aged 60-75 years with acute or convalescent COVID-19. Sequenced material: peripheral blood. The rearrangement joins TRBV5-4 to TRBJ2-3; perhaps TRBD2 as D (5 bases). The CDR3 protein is CASSGMSGTSTDTQYF. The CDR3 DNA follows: TGTGCCAGCAGCGGGATGAGCGGAACTAGCACAGATACGCAGTATTTT.